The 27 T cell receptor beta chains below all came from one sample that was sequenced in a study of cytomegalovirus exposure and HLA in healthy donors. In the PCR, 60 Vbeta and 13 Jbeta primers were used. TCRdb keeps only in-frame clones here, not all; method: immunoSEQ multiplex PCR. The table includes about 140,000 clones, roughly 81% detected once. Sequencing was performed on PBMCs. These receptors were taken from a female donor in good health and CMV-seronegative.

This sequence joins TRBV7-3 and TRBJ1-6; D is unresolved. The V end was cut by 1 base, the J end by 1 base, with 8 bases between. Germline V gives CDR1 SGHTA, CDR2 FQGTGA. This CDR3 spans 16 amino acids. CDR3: CASSLKSESYNSPLHF. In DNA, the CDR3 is TGTGCCAGCAGCTTAAAGTCGGAGTCCTATAATTCACCCCTCCACTTT.

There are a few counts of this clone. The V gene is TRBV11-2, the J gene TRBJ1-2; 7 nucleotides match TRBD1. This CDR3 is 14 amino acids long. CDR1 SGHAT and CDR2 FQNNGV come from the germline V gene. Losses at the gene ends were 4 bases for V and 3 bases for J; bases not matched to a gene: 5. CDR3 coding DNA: TGTGCCAGCAGCTCGACAGGGTGGGACTATGGCTACACCTTC. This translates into CASSSTGWDYGYTF.

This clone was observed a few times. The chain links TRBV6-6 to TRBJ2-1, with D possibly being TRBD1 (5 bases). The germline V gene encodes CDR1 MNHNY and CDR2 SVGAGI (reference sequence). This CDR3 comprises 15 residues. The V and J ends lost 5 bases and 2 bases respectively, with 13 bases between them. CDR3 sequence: CASSDSLVTYNEQFF. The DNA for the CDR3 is TGTGCCAGCAGTGACAGCCTTGTTACCTACAATGAGCAGTTCTTC.

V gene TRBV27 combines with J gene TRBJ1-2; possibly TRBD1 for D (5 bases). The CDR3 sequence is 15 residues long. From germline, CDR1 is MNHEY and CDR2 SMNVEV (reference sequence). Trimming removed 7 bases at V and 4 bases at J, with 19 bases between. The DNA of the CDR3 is TGTGCCAGCACCGAATACACAGGTTCCCTCTATGGCTACACCTTC. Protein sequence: CASTEYTGSLYGYTF.

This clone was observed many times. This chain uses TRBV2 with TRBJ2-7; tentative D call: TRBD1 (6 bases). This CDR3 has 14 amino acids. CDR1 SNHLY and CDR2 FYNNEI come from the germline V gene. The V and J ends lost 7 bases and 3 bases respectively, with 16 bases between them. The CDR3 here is CASTEQGPSYEQYF. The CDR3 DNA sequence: TGTGCCAGCACCGAACAGGGACCCAGCTACGAGCAGTACTTC.

The CDR3 here is CASSPDSRRSAGELFF. CDR3 sequence (DNA): TGTGCCAGTAGTCCCGACAGCCGCAGAAGCGCCGGGGAGCTGTTTTTT. The gene calls are TRBV19 and TRBJ2-2; tentatively, D is TRBD1 (5 bases). The CDR3 is 16 residues long. The V gene's germline CDR1 is LNHDA and CDR2 SQIVND (reference sequence). V was pared by 5 bases and J by 6 bases, with 19 bases between.

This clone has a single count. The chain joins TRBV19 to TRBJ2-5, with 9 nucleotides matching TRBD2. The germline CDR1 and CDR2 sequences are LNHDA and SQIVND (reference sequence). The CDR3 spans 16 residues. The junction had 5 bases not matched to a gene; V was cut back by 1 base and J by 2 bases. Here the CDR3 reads CASSIGGAGGQETQYF. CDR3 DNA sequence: TGTGCCAGTAGTATAGGTGGGGCGGGAGGGCAAGAGACCCAGTACTTC.

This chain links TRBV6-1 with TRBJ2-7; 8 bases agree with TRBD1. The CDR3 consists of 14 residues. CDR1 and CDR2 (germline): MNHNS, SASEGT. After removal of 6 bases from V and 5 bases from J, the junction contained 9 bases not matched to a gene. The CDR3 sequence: CASSLDRVQHEQYF. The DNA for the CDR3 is TGTGCCAGCAGCCTGGACAGGGTTCAACACGAGCAGTACTTC.

The CDR3 coding sequence is TGTGCCAGTAGTATGCCCGGACTAGCGGGGAGCCTCCCGGGGTACAATGAGCAGTTCTTC. Translating gives CASSMPGLAGSLPGYNEQFF. This chain joins TRBV19 and TRBJ2-1; TRBD2 matches 12 bases. With 3 bases clipped from V and 4 bases from J, the junction kept 16 bases outside the gene matches. The CDR3 sequence is 20 residues long. Germline V gives CDR1 LNHDA, CDR2 SQIVND (reference sequence).

The CDR3, as DNA: TGTGCCAGCAGTACTGGACAGGGACATCAGCCCCAGCATTTT. Protein: CASSTGQGHQPQHF. The V call is TRBV9, the J call TRBJ1-5; 8 positions match TRBD1. Trimming took 5 bases from V and 5 from J; bases not matched to a gene: 6. The CDR3 sequence is 14 residues long. The germline CDR1 and CDR2 sequences are SGDLS and YYNGEE.

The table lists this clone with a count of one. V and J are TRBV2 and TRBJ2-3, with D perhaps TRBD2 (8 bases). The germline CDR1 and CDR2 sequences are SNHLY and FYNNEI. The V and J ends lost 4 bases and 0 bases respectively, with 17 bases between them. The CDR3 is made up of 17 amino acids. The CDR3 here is CASSVPREGASTDTQYF. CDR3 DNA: TGTGCCAGCAGTGTCCCCCGGGAGGGGGCTAGCACAGATACGCAGTATTTT.

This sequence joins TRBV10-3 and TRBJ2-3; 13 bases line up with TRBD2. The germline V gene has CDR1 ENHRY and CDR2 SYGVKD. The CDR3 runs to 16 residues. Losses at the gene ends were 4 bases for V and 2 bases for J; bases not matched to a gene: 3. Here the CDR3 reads CAISGGLAGATDTQYF. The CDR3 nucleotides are TGTGCCATCAGTGGAGGACTAGCGGGAGCCACAGATACGCAGTATTTT.

This chain's CDR3 is CAITAGGNEQFF. For the CDR3, the DNA is TGTGCCATCACGGCAGGGGGCAATGAGCAGTTCTTC. V gene TRBV10-3 combines with J gene TRBJ2-1, with TRBD1 identical over 7 bases. Germline V CDR1 and CDR2: ENHRY, SYGVKD. The V segment lost 7 bases and the J segment 6 bases; nucleotides outside the gene matches: 3. The CDR3 length is 12 residues.

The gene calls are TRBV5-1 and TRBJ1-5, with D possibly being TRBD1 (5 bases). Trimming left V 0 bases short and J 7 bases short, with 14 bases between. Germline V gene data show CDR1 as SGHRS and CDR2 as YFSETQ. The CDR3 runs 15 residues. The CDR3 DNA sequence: TGCGCCAGCAGCTTGGAGGGGCAGGAACGGCAGCCCCAGCATTTT. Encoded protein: CASSLEGQERQPQHF.

In DNA form, the CDR3 reads TGCGCCAGCAGTGAGTATGGGAGGAGGCCTACTGCGTACAATGAGCAGTTCTTC. This encodes CASSEYGRRPTAYNEQFF. The rearrangement links TRBV10-2 to TRBJ2-1; D might be TRBD2 (6 bases). The CDR3 is 18 residues long. V shed 1 base and J shed 4 bases, with 20 bases lying between them. Germline values: CDR1 WSHSY, CDR2 SAAADI.

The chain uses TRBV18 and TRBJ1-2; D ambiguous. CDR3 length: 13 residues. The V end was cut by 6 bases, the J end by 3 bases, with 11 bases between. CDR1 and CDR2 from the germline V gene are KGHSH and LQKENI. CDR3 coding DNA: TGTGCCAGCTCTCCAGCGGGGTACTATGGCTACACCTTC. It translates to CASSPAGYYGYTF.

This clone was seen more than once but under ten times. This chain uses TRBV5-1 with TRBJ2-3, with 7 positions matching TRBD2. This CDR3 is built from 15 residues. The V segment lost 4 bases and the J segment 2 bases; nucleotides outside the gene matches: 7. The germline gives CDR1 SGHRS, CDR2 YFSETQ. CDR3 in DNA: TGCGCCAGCAGCGGCCGGGGGGACCTCACAGATACGCAGTATTTT. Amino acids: CASSGRGDLTDTQYF.

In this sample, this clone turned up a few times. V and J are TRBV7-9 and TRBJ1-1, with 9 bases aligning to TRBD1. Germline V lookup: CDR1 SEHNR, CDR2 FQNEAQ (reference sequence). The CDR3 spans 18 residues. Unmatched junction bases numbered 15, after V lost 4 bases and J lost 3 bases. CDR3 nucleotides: TGTGCCAGCAGCTCATGGACAGGGGCGGGTGTAGTGGACACTGAAGCTTTCTTT. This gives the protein CASSSWTGAGVVDTEAFF.

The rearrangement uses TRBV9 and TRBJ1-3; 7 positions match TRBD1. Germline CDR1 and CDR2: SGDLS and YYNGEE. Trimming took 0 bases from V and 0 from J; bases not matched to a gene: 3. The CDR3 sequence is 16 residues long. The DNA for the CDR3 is TGTGCCAGCAGCGTAGGGTCAGGGGGCTCTGGAAACACCATATATTTT. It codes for CASSVGSGGSGNTIYF.

The CDR3 DNA reads as TGTGCCAGCAGTGCCTACGGGACTGAAGCTTTCTTT. It yields the protein CASSAYGTEAFF. The chain has TRBV27 and TRBJ1-1; D call uncertain. Trimming pared 5 bases from V and 5 bases from J, leaving 9 bases between. The CDR3 consists of 12 residues. CDR1 is MNHEY and CDR2 is SMNVEV in the germline V gene (reference sequence).

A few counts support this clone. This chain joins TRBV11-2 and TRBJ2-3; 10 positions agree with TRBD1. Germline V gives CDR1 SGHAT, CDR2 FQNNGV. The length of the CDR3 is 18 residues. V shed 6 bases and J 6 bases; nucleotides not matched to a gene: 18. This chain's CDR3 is CASRRWKDRGPFRDTQYF. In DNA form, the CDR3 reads TGTGCCAGCAGGCGATGGAAAGACAGGGGGCCATTCAGGGATACGCAGTATTTT.

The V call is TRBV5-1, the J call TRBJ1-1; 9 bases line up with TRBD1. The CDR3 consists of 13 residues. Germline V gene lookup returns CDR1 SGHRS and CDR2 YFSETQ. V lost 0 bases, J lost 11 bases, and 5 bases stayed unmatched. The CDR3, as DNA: TGCGCCAGCAGCTTGGTACAGGGGGCCGGTGCTTTCTTT. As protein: CASSLVQGAGAFF. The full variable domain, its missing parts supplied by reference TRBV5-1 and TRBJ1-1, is KAGVTQTPRYLIKTRGQQVTLSCSPISGHRSVSWYQQTPGQGLQFLFEYFSETQRNKGNFPGRFSGRQFSNSRSEMNVSTLELGDSALYLCASSLVQGAGAFFGQGTRLTVV.

The CDR3 region is CASSFRRGEQYF. The DNA for the CDR3 is TGCGCCAGCAGCTTTAGAAGAGGTGAGCAGTACTTC. V usage is TRBV5-1 and J usage is TRBJ2-5; D gene ambiguous. The germline CDR1 and CDR2 sequences are SGHRS and YFSETQ. The V gene lost 2 bases and the J gene lost 11 bases, with 13 bases spanning the gap. CDR3 length: 12 amino acids. The whole variable domain, remainder taken from reference TRBV5-1 and TRBJ2-5, is KAGVTQTPRYLIKTRGQQVTLSCSPISGHRSVSWYQQTPGQGLQFLFEYFSETQRNKGNFPGRFSGRQFSNSRSEMNVSTLELGDSALYLCASSFRRGEQYFGPGTRLLVL.

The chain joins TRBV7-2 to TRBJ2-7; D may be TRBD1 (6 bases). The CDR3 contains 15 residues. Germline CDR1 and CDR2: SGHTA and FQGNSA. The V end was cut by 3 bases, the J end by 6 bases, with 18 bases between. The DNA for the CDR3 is TGTGCCAGCAGCTTTCCAGGGGATCCCCGCGTCGAGCAGTACTTC. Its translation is CASSFPGDPRVEQYF.

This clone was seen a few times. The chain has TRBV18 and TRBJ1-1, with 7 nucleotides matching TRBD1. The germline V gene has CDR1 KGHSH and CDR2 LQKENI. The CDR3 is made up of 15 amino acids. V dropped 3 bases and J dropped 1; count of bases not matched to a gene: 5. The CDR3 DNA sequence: TGTGCCAGCTCACCGACAGGGTTAGGGAACACTGAAGCTTTCTTT. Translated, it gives CASSPTGLGNTEAFF.

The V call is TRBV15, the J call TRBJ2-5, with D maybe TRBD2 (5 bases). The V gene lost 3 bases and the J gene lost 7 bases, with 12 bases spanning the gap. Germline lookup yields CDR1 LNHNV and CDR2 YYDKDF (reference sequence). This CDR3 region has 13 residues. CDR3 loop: CATSSSPRGTQYF. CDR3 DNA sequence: TGTGCCACCAGCAGCTCCCCTCGGGGGACCCAGTACTTC.

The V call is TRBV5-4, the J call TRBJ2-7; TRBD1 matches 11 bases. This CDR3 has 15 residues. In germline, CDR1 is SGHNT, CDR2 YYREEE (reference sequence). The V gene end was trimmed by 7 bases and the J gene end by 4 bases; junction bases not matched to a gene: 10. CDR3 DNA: TGTGCCAGCGCTAGGGGCGGGGACAGGGGGTACGAGCAGTACTTC. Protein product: CASARGGDRGYEQYF.